These 18 T cell receptor beta chains were sequenced from one sample in a study of blood T cells in healthy people across ages. Sample-barcoded 5' priming and a J-beta primer mix drove a second PCR of about 7 to 12 cycles. TCRdb reprocessed the 5' RACE reads with MiXCR, giving one entry per CDR3 protein. The sample shows about 640,000 distinct CDR3 sequences, less than 45% of them seen only once. Sequencing used blood. The receptors shown here come from a man of 80 years or more in good health.

The chain is built from TRBV30 and TRBJ2-5; 9 nucleotides align to TRBD1. Germline trimming cut 5 bases from V and 5 bases from J; bases unmatched to any gene: 6. This CDR3 is built from 13 residues. Germline CDR1 GTSNPN, CDR2 SVGIG (reference sequence). The DNA of the CDR3 is TGTGCCTGGGCCGGGACAGGGTGGGAGACCCAGTACTTC. Its protein is CAWAGTGWETQYF. Full variable domain (outside the CDR3, taken from reference TRBV30 and TRBJ2-5): SQTIHQWPATLVQPVGSPLSLECTVEGTSNPNLYWYRQAAGRGLQLLFYSVGIGQISSEVPQNLSASRPQDRQFILSSKKLLLSDSGFYLCAWAGTGWETQYFGPGTRLLVL.

The CDR3 loop reads CASSLRGRLKQGEQFF. CDR3 nucleotide sequence: TGTGCCAGCAGTCTCCGGGGGAGACTCAAGCAGGGTGAGCAGTTCTTC. V usage is TRBV28 and J usage is TRBJ2-1; possibly TRBD2 for D (6 bases). The V end was cut by 5 bases, the J end by 9 bases, with 23 bases between. CDR3 size: 16 residues. The germline CDR1 and CDR2 sequences are MDHEN and SYDVKM.

This clonotype has only one observation. The V gene is TRBV20-1, the J gene TRBJ2-3, with TRBD1 identical over 9 bases. In germline, CDR1 is DFQATT, CDR2 SNEGSKA (reference sequence). V was clipped by 5 bases and J by 5 bases; unmatched bases: 8. The CDR3 extends over 14 amino acids. CDR3 nucleotides: TGCAGTGCTGTAAACAGGGGGCGAGGAGATACGCAGTATTTT. Its translation: CSAVNRGRGDTQYF.

This clonotype was recorded a few times. The genes are TRBV15 and TRBJ2-1; tentative D call: TRBD2 (6 bases). Germline CDR1 is LNHNV and CDR2 is YYDKDF (reference sequence). This CDR3 has 15 residues. V was clipped by 6 bases and J by 5 bases, with 17 bases between them. The CDR3 DNA sequence: TGTGCCACCAGAGACTTCCTAGCGCAGAACAATGAGCAGTTCTTC. This sequence encodes CATRDFLAQNNEQFF.

The rearrangement joins TRBV20-1 to TRBJ2-4; D is ambiguous. CDR3 length equals 13 residues. CDR1 and CDR2 from the germline V gene are DFQATT and SNEGSKA (reference sequence). The V end was cut by 5 bases, the J end by 0 bases, with 8 bases between. The CDR3 sequence is CSAPSRAKNIQYF. CDR3 in DNA: TGCAGTGCTCCCAGCAGAGCCAAAAACATTCAGTACTTC.

This clonotype was seen repeatedly, ten times or more. This chain joins TRBV29-1 and TRBJ2-3; D is perhaps TRBD2 (5 bases). CDR1 and CDR2 from the germline V gene are SQVTM and ANQGSEA. Trimming removed 4 bases from V and 0 bases from J, with 17 bases in between. The CDR3 spans 16 residues. This CDR3 reads CSVGGGLNPSTDTQYF. The CDR3 coding sequence is TGCAGCGTTGGAGGAGGACTCAACCCCAGCACAGATACGCAGTATTTT.

This clonotype was observed at least ten times. V and J are TRBV6-2 or TRBV6-3 and TRBJ2-1, with 9 bases aligning to TRBD1. The CDR3 is made up of 15 amino acids. CDR1 and CDR2 (germline): MNHEY, SVGEGT. With V trimmed by 4 bases and J by 8 bases, 9 bases remained unmatched. CDR3 protein: CASSSTGTGNDEQFF. Written as DNA, the CDR3 is TGTGCCAGCAGTTCAACCGGGACAGGGAACGATGAGCAGTTCTTC.

The chain couples TRBV14 to TRBJ1-1, with 7 bases aligning to TRBD1. Germline assignment: CDR1 SGHDN and CDR2 FVKESK. J lost 3 bases, V lost 0 bases, and 10 bases had no gene match. The CDR3 is made up of 17 amino acids. CDR3 protein: CASSQDLRTGGDTEAFF. DNA for the CDR3: TGTGCCAGCAGCCAAGATCTGAGGACAGGAGGAGACACTGAAGCTTTCTTT.

This clonotype was seen a single time. This may arise from a read error, as a much more abundant clone is one base away. CDR3 protein: CASSQDPRGRSTDAQYF. The CDR3 coding sequence is TGCGCCAGCAGCCAAGATCCCCGGGGCCGCAGCACAGATGCGCAGTATTTT. The chain recombines TRBV4-1 with TRBJ2-3; tentatively, D is TRBD1 or TRBD2 (5 bases each). From germline, CDR1 is MGHRA and CDR2 YSYEKL. The CDR3 extends over 17 amino acids.

This clonotype has at least ten counts. This chain joins TRBV6-6 and TRBJ2-5; TRBD2 agrees at 15 bases. This CDR3 is built from 17 residues. Germline trimming cut 7 bases from V and 5 bases from J; bases unmatched to any gene: 11. Germline lookup yields CDR1 MNHNY and CDR2 SVGAGI (reference sequence). The CDR3 sequence: CASTKPGLAGGGETQYF. The CDR3 bases are TGTGCCAGCACTAAACCGGGACTAGCGGGAGGTGGGGAGACCCAGTACTTC.

Concerning this clonotype: A much larger clone lies a single base off, so this may be a read error. This chain links TRBV9 with TRBJ2-7; no firm D call. Germline V lookup: CDR1 SGDLS, CDR2 YYNGEE. The CDR3 has 14 residues. V lost 6 bases, J lost 7 bases, and 20 bases lay in between. Here the CDR3 reads CASTKTFSYNEQYF. The CDR3 coding sequence is TGTGCCAGCACGAAGACATTCTCCTACAATGAGCAGTACTTC. Full variable domain (outside the CDR3, taken from reference TRBV9 and TRBJ2-7): DSGVTQTPKHLITATGQRVTLRCSPRSGDLSVYWYQQSLDQGLQFLIQYYNGEERAKGNILERFSAQQFPDLHSELNLSSLELGDSALYFCASTKTFSYNEQYFGPGTRLTVT.

J is TRBJ2-3 and V is TRBV28; D is ambiguous. The V gene's germline CDR1 is MDHEN and CDR2 SYDVKM. Trimming removed 6 bases at V and 0 bases at J, with 13 bases between. The CDR3 is 15 amino acids. The DNA of the CDR3 is TGTGCCAGCAGCCCACTGGTAAGGAGCACAGATACGCAGTATTTT. Translation: CASSPLVRSTDTQYF.

This clonotype showed up just once. This could be a read error, since a much larger clone is one nucleotide away. The J gene is TRBJ2-7, the V gene TRBV4-3; TRBD1 is a possible D gene (5 bases). The J call may be in error: the DNA end matches TRBJ2-5 better. The germline V gene has CDR1 LGHNA and CDR2 YSLEER. This CDR3 region has 16 residues. CDR3 residues: CASSQDFSQAEETQYF. In DNA, the CDR3 is TGCGCCAGCAGCCAAGATTTCTCACAGGCTGAAGAGACCCAGTACTTC.

This chain connects TRBV28 to TRBJ2-1; TRBD2 matches at 11 bases. Per the germline V gene, CDR1 is MDHEN and CDR2 is SYDVKM. After removal of 7 bases from V and 7 bases from J, the junction contained 15 bases not matched to a gene. The CDR3 is 17 residues long. CDR3 in DNA: TGTGCCAGCACCCCCGCCCATCTAGCGGGAGGAGGAAATGAGCAGTTCTTC. Its protein product is CASTPAHLAGGGNEQFF.

This clonotype was recorded once. V and J are TRBV20-1 and TRBJ2-7; 9 nucleotides align to TRBD1. CDR3 length equals 19 residues. V dropped 0 bases and J dropped 6; count of bases not matched to a gene: 21. The germline CDR1 and CDR2 sequences are DFQATT and SNEGSKA (reference sequence). CDR3 DNA: TGCAGTGCTAGAGATGTTGGGGACAGGGCCTGGGAGGGGGATAGCGAGCAGTACTTC. Protein sequence: CSARDVGDRAWEGDSEQYF.

This chain connects TRBV5-6 to TRBJ2-3, with no clear D. CDR1 and CDR2 (germline): SGHDT, YYEEEE. This CDR3 region has 12 residues. Trimming shortened V by 2 bases and J by 8 bases, and 9 bases separated the two germline ends. This chain's CDR3 is CASSFRLGTQYF. The CDR3 DNA reads as TGTGCCAGCAGCTTTAGGCTCGGTACGCAGTATTTT.

This clonotype has at least ten counts. V gene TRBV30 combines with J gene TRBJ2-5, with D possibly being TRBD2 (5 bases). There are 15 residues in the CDR3. Germline CDR1 GTSNPN, CDR2 SVGIG (reference sequence). The V and J ends lost 0 bases and 4 bases respectively, with 15 bases between them. CDR3 in DNA: TGTGCCTGGAGTGTACAGCGGATAGGAGGAGAGACCCAGTACTTC. Translation: CAWSVQRIGGETQYF. Combining the CDR3 with reference TRBV30 and TRBJ2-5 gives the whole variable domain SQTIHQWPATLVQPVGSPLSLECTVEGTSNPNLYWYRQAAGRGLQLLFYSVGIGQISSEVPQNLSASRPQDRQFILSSKKLLLSDSGFYLCAWSVQRIGGETQYFGPGTRLLVL.

This clonotype was observed a few times. The chain combines TRBV28 with TRBJ2-7; 7 nucleotides agree with TRBD1. Germline V gives CDR1 MDHEN, CDR2 SYDVKM. Trimming removed 7 bases from V and 2 bases from J; junction bases left unmatched: 14. This CDR3 is 16 amino acids long. CDR3 region: CASTQLSGGRTYEQYF. The CDR3 nucleotides read TGTGCCAGCACCCAACTTTCAGGGGGTCGGACCTACGAGCAGTACTTC. Together with reference TRBV28 and TRBJ2-7, the CDR3 gives the full variable domain: DVKVTQSSRYLVKRTGEKVFLECVQDMDHENMFWYRQDPGLGLRLIYFSYDVKMKEKGDIPEGYSVSREKKERFSLILESASTNQTSMYLCASTQLSGGRTYEQYFGPGTRLTVT.